This T cell receptor (beta chain) comes out of a study of shared clonotypes between healthy human individuals. Study-level background: The study enrolled a couple of women and a few men aged 18 to 49. General study points: The study generally estimated greater richness for naive than memory subsets.

Those who donated were healthy HIV-negative adults, with no recent acute infections or vaccinations reported. Remarks on this clone: Its matching antigen is unknown.

The CDR3 is made up of 14 amino acids. V lost 1 base and J lost 1, with 5 bases in between. Germline V gene data show CDR1 as MDHEN and CDR2 as SYDVKM. Here immunoSEQ multiplex PCR was the method, and the copy in TCRdb shows in-frame clones only, minus some. The sample has about 2.4 million clones; approximately 93% are singletons. The sequence was collected from a man aged 18-30 years in good health. Some clones in this sample may be carry-over from other donors' samples. Material for sequencing was naive CD4+ T cells from PBMCs. The sample's subset: CD45RA+ positively selected. The V call is TRBV28, the J call TRBJ2-1; D is unclear. This CDR3 is CASSLYRSYNEQFF. CDR3 DNA sequence: TGTGCCAGCAGTTTATATAGGTCCTACAATGAGCAGTTCTTC.